Listed below are T cell receptor beta chains from one sample, sequenced in a study of cytomegalovirus exposure and HLA in healthy donors. Only in-frame clones appear in the TCRdb table, and some are missing; sequencing was by immunoSEQ multiplex PCR. The table has tens of thousands of clones, 94% seen once; the top ten hold about 4.2%. Material for sequencing was PBMCs. Source of these receptors: a man aged 18 to 29 in good health and CMV-seropositive. Both conserved end residues are part of each CDR3. Each record gives: clone size, CDR3 length, D gene, J gene, V gene, CDR3 protein, CDR3 DNA. A D gene is named only where the DNA matches it firmly. Some rows mark clone size as missing; the rest say once, few, many or name a class of expanded clone.

abundance: -
len: 16
d_gene: -
j_gene: TRBJ2-7
v_gene: TRBV28
CDR3aa: CASSLYREGASYEQYF
CDR3nt: TGTGCCAGCAGTTTATATCGGGAGGGGGCCTCCTACGAGCAGTACTTC

abundance: once
len: 12
d_gene: TRBD2
j_gene: TRBJ2-1
v_gene: TRBV30
CDR3aa: CAWTSGGNEQFF
CDR3nt: TGTGCCTGGACTAGCGGGGGAAATGAGCAGTTCTTC

abundance: -
len: 14
d_gene: -
j_gene: TRBJ2-7
v_gene: TRBV18
CDR3aa: CASSPRPGAYEQYF
CDR3nt: TGTGCCAGCTCACCACGCCCAGGGGCCTACGAGCAGTACTTC

abundance: -
len: 16
d_gene: TRBD1
j_gene: TRBJ1-2
v_gene: TRBV7-2
CDR3aa: CASSLGGQVFNYGYTF
CDR3nt: TGTGCCAGCAGCTTAGGGGGACAGGTTTTCAACTATGGCTACACCTTC

abundance: -
len: 16
d_gene: TRBD1
j_gene: TRBJ1-4
v_gene: TRBV6-5
CDR3aa: CASSSAWTGLNEKLFF
CDR3nt: TGTGCCAGCAGTTCCGCTTGGACAGGGTTGAATGAAAAACTGTTTTTT

abundance: once
len: 15
d_gene: TRBD1
j_gene: TRBJ2-2
v_gene: TRBV18
CDR3aa: CASSADRVNTGELFF
CDR3nt: TGTGCCAGCTCAGCCGACAGGGTGAACACCGGGGAGCTGTTTTTT

abundance: -
len: 14
d_gene: TRBD2
j_gene: TRBJ2-3
v_gene: TRBV19
CDR3aa: CASRPGLASDTQYF
CDR3nt: TGTGCCAGTAGGCCGGGACTAGCCTCAGATACGCAGTATTTT

abundance: -
len: 15
d_gene: TRBD1
j_gene: TRBJ2-7
v_gene: TRBV4-2
CDR3aa: CASSQTTGGGYEQYF
CDR3nt: TGTGCCAGCAGCCAAACCACAGGGGGAGGCTACGAGCAGTACTTC

abundance: -
len: 14
d_gene: -
j_gene: TRBJ2-7
v_gene: TRBV2
CDR3aa: CASRFEGQRHEQYF
CDR3nt: TGTGCCAGCAGGTTTGAAGGTCAGCGACACGAGCAGTACTTC

abundance: -
len: 12
d_gene: -
j_gene: TRBJ1-5
v_gene: TRBV15
CDR3aa: CATRTRDQPQHF
CDR3nt: TGTGCCACCAGGACCAGGGATCAGCCCCAGCATTTT

abundance: -
len: 18
d_gene: TRBD1
j_gene: TRBJ1-3
v_gene: TRBV4-1
CDR3aa: CASSRPGTGISSGNTIYF
CDR3nt: TGCGCCAGCAGCCGTCCCGGGACAGGGATAAGCTCTGGAAACACCATATATTTT

abundance: -
len: 16
d_gene: TRBD2
j_gene: TRBJ2-2
v_gene: TRBV5-1
CDR3aa: CASSPNSGRDTGELFF
CDR3nt: TGCGCCAGCAGCCCTAATAGCGGGAGGGACACCGGGGAGCTGTTTTTT

abundance: -
len: 15
d_gene: TRBD1
j_gene: TRBJ2-1
v_gene: TRBV2
CDR3aa: CASSGGQGPYNEQFF
CDR3nt: TGTGCCAGCAGTGGGGGACAGGGGCCCTACAATGAGCAGTTCTTC

abundance: -
len: 18
d_gene: TRBD2
j_gene: TRBJ2-5
v_gene: TRBV11-2
CDR3aa: CASSLKGTSGRTQETQYF
CDR3nt: TGTGCCAGCAGCTTAAAAGGGACTAGCGGGAGGACCCAAGAGACCCAGTACTTC

abundance: once
len: 17
d_gene: -
j_gene: TRBJ2-7
v_gene: TRBV5-1
CDR3aa: CASRGLEGDVGTYEQYF
CDR3nt: TGCGCCAGCAGGGGACTGGAAGGGGATGTGGGTACCTACGAGCAGTACTTC

abundance: -
len: 14
d_gene: -
j_gene: TRBJ1-5
v_gene: TRBV2
CDR3aa: CASRGNGGDQPQHF
CDR3nt: TGTGCCAGCAGAGGTAATGGAGGGGATCAGCCCCAGCATTTT

abundance: -
len: 17
d_gene: -
j_gene: TRBJ2-1
v_gene: TRBV9
CDR3aa: CASSPWGAGLKVNEQFF
CDR3nt: TGTGCCAGCAGCCCTTGGGGAGCCGGGCTCAAAGTCAATGAGCAGTTCTTC

abundance: -
len: 17
d_gene: -
j_gene: TRBJ1-5
v_gene: TRBV10-2
CDR3aa: CASSESSPGHFNQPQHF
CDR3nt: TGCGCCAGCAGTGAGTCGAGTCCGGGACACTTCAATCAGCCCCAGCATTTT

abundance: -
len: 11
d_gene: -
j_gene: TRBJ1-1
v_gene: TRBV29-1
CDR3aa: CSVVTGFEAFF
CDR3nt: TGCAGCGTGGTGACAGGATTTGAAGCTTTCTTT

abundance: -
len: 15
d_gene: -
j_gene: TRBJ2-5
v_gene: TRBV28
CDR3aa: CASSADWGPVETQYF
CDR3nt: TGTGCCAGCAGTGCCGACTGGGGGCCGGTAGAGACCCAGTACTTC

abundance: -
len: 14
d_gene: -
j_gene: TRBJ2-2
v_gene: TRBV5-1
CDR3aa: CASSSQADTGELFF
CDR3nt: TGCGCCAGCAGCTCGCAGGCTGACACCGGGGAGCTGTTTTTT

abundance: -
len: 14
d_gene: TRBD2
j_gene: TRBJ2-7
v_gene: TRBV11-2
CDR3aa: CASRRLAGTYEQYF
CDR3nt: TGTGCCAGCAGGAGACTAGCTGGGACCTACGAGCAGTACTTC

abundance: once
len: 14
d_gene: -
j_gene: TRBJ2-2
v_gene: TRBV6-6
CDR3aa: CASSSAQGPGELFF
CDR3nt: TGTGCCAGCAGTTCCGCCCAGGGTCCCGGGGAGCTGTTTTTT

abundance: -
len: 16
d_gene: -
j_gene: TRBJ2-7
v_gene: TRBV2
CDR3aa: CASSEIGWTASYEQYF
CDR3nt: TGTGCCAGCAGTGAAATCGGGTGGACAGCCAGCTACGAGCAGTACTTC

abundance: -
len: 18
d_gene: -
j_gene: TRBJ2-6
v_gene: TRBV6-9
CDR3aa: CASSFLRLRQSRANVLTF
CDR3nt: TGTGCCAGCAGTTTTCTGCGCTTACGACAAAGTCGGGCCAACGTCCTGACTTTC

abundance: -
len: 15
d_gene: TRBD2
j_gene: TRBJ2-1
v_gene: TRBV28
CDR3aa: CASSLSGGAYNEQFF
CDR3nt: TGTGCCAGCAGTTTAAGCGGGGGAGCCTACAATGAGCAGTTCTTC

abundance: -
len: 18
d_gene: TRBD2
j_gene: TRBJ2-1
v_gene: TRBV10-3
CDR3aa: CAISDEAVGTSGGNEQFF
CDR3nt: TGTGCCATCAGTGATGAGGCCGTTGGGACTAGCGGGGGAAATGAGCAGTTCTTC

abundance: -
len: 13
d_gene: -
j_gene: TRBJ2-3
v_gene: TRBV7-9
CDR3aa: CASEFSSTDTQYF
CDR3nt: TGTGCCAGCGAGTTTAGTTCCACAGATACGCAGTATTTT

abundance: -
len: 15
d_gene: -
j_gene: TRBJ2-6
v_gene: TRBV6-1
CDR3aa: CASRRDNSGANVLTF
CDR3nt: TGTGCCAGCAGAAGGGACAACTCTGGGGCCAACGTCCTGACTTTC

abundance: once
len: 15
d_gene: -
j_gene: TRBJ2-3
v_gene: TRBV7-9
CDR3aa: CASSLGQVLTDTQYF
CDR3nt: TGTGCCAGCAGCTTAGGACAGGTCCTCACAGATACGCAGTATTTT

abundance: -
len: 17
d_gene: TRBD2
j_gene: TRBJ2-1
v_gene: TRBV19
CDR3aa: CASSIQLTGTSYNEQFF
CDR3nt: TGTGCCAGTAGTATTCAACTCACCGGGACTAGCTACAATGAGCAGTTCTTC

abundance: -
len: 13
d_gene: -
j_gene: TRBJ2-7
v_gene: TRBV27
CDR3aa: CATKDEESYEQYF
CDR3nt: TGTGCCACCAAAGACGAGGAAAGCTACGAGCAGTACTTC

abundance: -
len: 12
d_gene: -
j_gene: TRBJ2-3
v_gene: TRBV28
CDR3aa: CASSLQADTQYF
CDR3nt: TGTGCCAGCAGCTTACAGGCAGATACGCAGTATTTT

abundance: -
len: 10
d_gene: -
j_gene: TRBJ2-3
v_gene: TRBV20-1
CDR3aa: CSAQTDTQYF
CDR3nt: TGCAGTGCCCAGACAGATACGCAGTATTTT

abundance: -
len: 14
d_gene: TRBD2
j_gene: TRBJ2-1
v_gene: TRBV2
CDR3aa: CASSVRLAVHEQFF
CDR3nt: TGTGCCAGCAGTGTTAGACTAGCGGTGCATGAGCAGTTCTTC

abundance: -
len: 13
d_gene: -
j_gene: TRBJ2-1
v_gene: TRBV5-5
CDR3aa: CASSLRGQGSTLF
CDR3nt: TGTGCCAGCAGCTTGAGGGGCCAGGGATCAACTCTCTTC